This T cell receptor beta chain was identified in a study of control samples from healthy donors and cancer patients. To note about this clone: This sample includes further DNA sequences coding for the same CDR3.

This table comes from immunoSEQ multiplex PCR, and its TCRdb copy is limited to in-frame clones, with some not included. This table has some 200,000 clones, 91% appearing once. The CDR3 length is 14 residues. The junction had 2 bases not matched to a gene; V was cut back by 7 bases and J by 0 bases. Germline CDR1 reads LNHDA; CDR2 reads SQIVND (reference sequence). This clonotype originated in a woman in her 30s in good health. V usage is TRBV19 and J usage is TRBJ1-3, with 8 nucleotides matching TRBD1. The source material was blood. The CDR3 sequence is CASTTGGSGNTIYF. The CDR3 nucleotides are TGTGCCAGTACCACAGGGGGCTCTGGAAACACCATATATTTT. Complete variable domain (other parts from reference TRBV19 and TRBJ1-3): DGGITQSPKYLFRKEGQNVTLSCEQNLNHDAMYWYRQDPGQGLRLIYYSQIVNDFQKGDIAEGYSVSREKKESFPLTVTSAQKNPTAFYLCASTTGGSGNTIYFGEGSWLTVV.